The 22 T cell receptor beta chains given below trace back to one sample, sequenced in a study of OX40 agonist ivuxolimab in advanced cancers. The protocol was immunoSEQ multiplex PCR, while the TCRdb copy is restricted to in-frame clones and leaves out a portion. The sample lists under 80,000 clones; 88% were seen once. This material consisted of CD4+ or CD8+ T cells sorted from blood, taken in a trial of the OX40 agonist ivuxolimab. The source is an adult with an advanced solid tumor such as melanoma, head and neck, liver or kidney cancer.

The CDR3 DNA reads TGTGCCAGCAGTCCCCCGGGCGGGACAAACTACGAGCAGTACTTC. Its protein product is CASSPPGGTNYEQYF. The rearrangement links TRBV11-2 to TRBJ2-7; D is tentatively TRBD1 or TRBD2 (6 bases each). The germline V and J ends were trimmed by 6 bases and 3 bases, with 18 bases remaining between them. CDR1 and CDR2 (germline): SGHAT, FQNNGV. The length of the CDR3 is 15 residues.

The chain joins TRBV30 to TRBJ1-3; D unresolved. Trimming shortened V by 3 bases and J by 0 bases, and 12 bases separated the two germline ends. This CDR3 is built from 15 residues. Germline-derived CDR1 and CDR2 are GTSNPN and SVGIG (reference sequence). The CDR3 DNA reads TGTGCCTGGAGCGGACGGCTGGGCTCTGGAAACACCATATATTTT. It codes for CAWSGRLGSGNTIYF. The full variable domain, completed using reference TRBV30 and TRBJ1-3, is SQTIHQWPATLVQPVGSPLSLECTVEGTSNPNLYWYRQAAGRGLQLLFYSVGIGQISSEVPQNLSASRPQDRQFILSSKKLLLSDSGFYLCAWSGRLGSGNTIYFGEGSWLTVV.

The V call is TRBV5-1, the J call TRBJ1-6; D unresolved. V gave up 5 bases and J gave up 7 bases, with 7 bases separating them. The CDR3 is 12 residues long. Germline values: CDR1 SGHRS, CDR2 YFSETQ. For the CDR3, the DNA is TGCGCCAGCAGGGAAGACAATTCACCCCTCCACTTT. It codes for CASREDNSPLHF.

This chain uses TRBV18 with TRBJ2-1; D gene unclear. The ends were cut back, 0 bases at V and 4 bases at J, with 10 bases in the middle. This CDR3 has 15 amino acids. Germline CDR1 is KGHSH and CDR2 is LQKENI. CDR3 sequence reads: CASSPPLRLYNEQFF. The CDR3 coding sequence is TGTGCCAGCTCACCACCGTTGAGACTTTACAATGAGCAGTTCTTC.

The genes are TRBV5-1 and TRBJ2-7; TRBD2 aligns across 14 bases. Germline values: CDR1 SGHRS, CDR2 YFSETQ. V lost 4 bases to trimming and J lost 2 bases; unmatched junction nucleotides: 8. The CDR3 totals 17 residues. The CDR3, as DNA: TGCGCCAGCAGCGCGGGACTAGCGGGAGCTAGAACCTACGAGCAGTACTTC. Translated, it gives CASSAGLAGARTYEQYF.

CDR3 coding DNA: TGCGCCAGCAGCCGCGGATGGGACAGGGGGTACAATGAGCAGTTCTTC. This codes for CASSRGWDRGYNEQFF. V usage is TRBV4-1 and J usage is TRBJ2-1; 11 bases are a match to TRBD1. Trimming removed 4 bases from V and 4 bases from J; junction bases left unmatched: 6. Germline-derived CDR1 and CDR2 are MGHRA and YSYEKL. The CDR3 spans 16 residues.

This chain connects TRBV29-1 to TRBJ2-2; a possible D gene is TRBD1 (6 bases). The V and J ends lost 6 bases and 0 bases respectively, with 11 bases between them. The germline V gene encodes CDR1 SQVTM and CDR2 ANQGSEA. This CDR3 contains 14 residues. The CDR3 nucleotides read TGCAGCGTGCCTGGACAGACGAACACCGGGGAGCTGTTTTTT. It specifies CSVPGQTNTGELFF.

The chain's CDR3 is CASSEGQGKFYEQYF. The CDR3, as DNA: TGTGCCAGCAGCGAGGGACAGGGGAAATTTTACGAGCAGTACTTC. This chain links TRBV9 with TRBJ2-5, with 10 bases fitting TRBD1. The J call is uncertain, as TRBJ2-7 better fits the DNA end. CDR3 length: 15 residues. Germline V lookup: CDR1 SGDLS, CDR2 YYNGEE.

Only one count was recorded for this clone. CDR3: CASSRAAGSSGNTIYF. The CDR3 region has the DNA TGCGCCAGCAGTAGGGCGGCCGGGAGCTCTGGAAACACCATATATTTT. This chain connects TRBV5-1 to TRBJ1-3; D uncertain. V lost 5 bases and J lost 0, with 15 bases in between. CDR1 and CDR2 (germline): SGHRS, YFSETQ. CDR3 length: 16 amino acids.

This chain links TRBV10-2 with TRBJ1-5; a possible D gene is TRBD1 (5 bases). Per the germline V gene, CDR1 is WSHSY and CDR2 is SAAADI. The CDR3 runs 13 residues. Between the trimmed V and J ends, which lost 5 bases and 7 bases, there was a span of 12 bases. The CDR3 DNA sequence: TGCGCCAGCAGTTTGGCAGGGAACCAGCCCCAGCATTTT. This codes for CASSLAGNQPQHF.

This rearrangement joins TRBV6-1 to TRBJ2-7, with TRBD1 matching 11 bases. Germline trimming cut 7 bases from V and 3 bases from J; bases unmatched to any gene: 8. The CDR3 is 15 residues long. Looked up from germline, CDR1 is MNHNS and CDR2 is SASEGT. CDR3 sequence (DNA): TGTGCCAGCAATCCGACGGGGACAGGGGGCTACGAGCAGTACTTC. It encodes CASNPTGTGGYEQYF.

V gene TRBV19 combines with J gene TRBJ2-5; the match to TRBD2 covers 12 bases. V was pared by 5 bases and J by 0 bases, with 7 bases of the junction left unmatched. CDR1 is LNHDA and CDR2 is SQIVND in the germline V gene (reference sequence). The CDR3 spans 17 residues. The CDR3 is CASSPDLAGGYQETQYF. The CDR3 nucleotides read TGTGCCAGTAGTCCAGATCTAGCGGGAGGGTACCAAGAGACCCAGTACTTC.

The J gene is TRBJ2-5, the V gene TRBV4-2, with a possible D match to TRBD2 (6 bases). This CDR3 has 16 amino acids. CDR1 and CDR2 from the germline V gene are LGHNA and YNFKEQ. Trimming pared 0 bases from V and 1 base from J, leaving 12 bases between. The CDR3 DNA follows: TGTGCCAGCAGCCAAGAGGTAGCGGTCCTCCAAGAGACCCAGTACTTC. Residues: CASSQEVAVLQETQYF.

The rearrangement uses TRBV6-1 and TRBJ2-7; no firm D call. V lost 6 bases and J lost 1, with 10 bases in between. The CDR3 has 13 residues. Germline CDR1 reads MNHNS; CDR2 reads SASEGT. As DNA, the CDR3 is TGTGCCAGCAGACTTTGGAATTCCTACGAGCAGTACTTC. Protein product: CASRLWNSYEQYF.

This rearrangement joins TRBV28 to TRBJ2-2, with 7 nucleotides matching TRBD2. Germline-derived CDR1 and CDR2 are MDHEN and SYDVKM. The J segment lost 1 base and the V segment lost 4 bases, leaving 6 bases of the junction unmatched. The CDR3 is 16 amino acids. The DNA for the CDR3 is TGTGCCAGCAGTTCCCCGGGGGGAGGGAACACCGGGGAGCTGTTTTTT. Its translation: CASSSPGGGNTGELFF.

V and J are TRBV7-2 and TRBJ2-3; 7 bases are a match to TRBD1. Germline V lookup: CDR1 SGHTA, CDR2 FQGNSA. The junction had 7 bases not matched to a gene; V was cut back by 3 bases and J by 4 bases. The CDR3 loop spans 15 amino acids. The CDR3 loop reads CASSLATGSPDTQYF. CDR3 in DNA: TGTGCCAGCAGCTTGGCGACAGGGTCCCCAGATACGCAGTATTTT.

CDR3 nucleotides: TGTGCCAGCAGCGTAGGAGGGGGGGCGGCCCAAGAGACCCAGTACTTC. It encodes CASSVGGGAAQETQYF. The chain has TRBV9 and TRBJ2-5; maybe TRBD2 (7 bases). V shed 0 bases and J shed 1 base, with 13 bases lying between them. The CDR3 runs 16 residues. The germline gives CDR1 SGDLS, CDR2 YYNGEE.

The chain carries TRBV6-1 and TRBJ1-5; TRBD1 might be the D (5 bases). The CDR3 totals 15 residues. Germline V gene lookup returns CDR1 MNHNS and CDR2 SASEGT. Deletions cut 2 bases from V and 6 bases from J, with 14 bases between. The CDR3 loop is CASSEMGGDGQPQHF. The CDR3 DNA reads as TGTGCCAGCAGTGAAATGGGAGGGGATGGTCAGCCCCAGCATTTT.

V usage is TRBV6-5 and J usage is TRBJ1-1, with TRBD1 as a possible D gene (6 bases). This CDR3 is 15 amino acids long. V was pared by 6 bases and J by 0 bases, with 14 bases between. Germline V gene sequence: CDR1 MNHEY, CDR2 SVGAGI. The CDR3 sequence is CASRGGAAMNTEAFF. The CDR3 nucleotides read TGTGCCAGCAGAGGGGGGGCCGCCATGAACACTGAAGCTTTCTTT.

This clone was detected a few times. CDR3 sequence (DNA): TGTGCCATCAGTGAGTCAGTAGGGATGGAGACCCAGTACTTC. It is translated as CAISESVGMETQYF. V is TRBV10-3 and J is TRBJ2-5; D unresolved. This CDR3 region has 14 residues. V was clipped by 0 bases and J by 5 bases, with 10 bases between them. Germline V gene sequence: CDR1 ENHRY, CDR2 SYGVKD.

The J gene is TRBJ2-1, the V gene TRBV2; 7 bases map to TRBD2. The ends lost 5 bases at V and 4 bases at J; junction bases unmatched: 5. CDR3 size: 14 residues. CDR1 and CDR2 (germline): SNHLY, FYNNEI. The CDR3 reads CASSMASGYNEQFF. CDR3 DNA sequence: TGTGCCAGCAGTATGGCTAGCGGATACAATGAGCAGTTCTTC.

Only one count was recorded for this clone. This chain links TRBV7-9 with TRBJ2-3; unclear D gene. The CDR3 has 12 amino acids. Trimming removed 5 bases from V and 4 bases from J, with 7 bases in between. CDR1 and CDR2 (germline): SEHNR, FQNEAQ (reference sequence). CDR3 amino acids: CASSPNSDTQYF. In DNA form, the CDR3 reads TGTGCCAGCAGCCCCAACTCAGATACGCAGTATTTT.